This T cell receptor beta chain is drawn from a study of PD-1 blockade in classical Hodgkin lymphoma. On this clone: Its antigen is not identified.

Study-wide findings and caveats: Relapsed/refractory patients reportedly had the lowest baseline TCR diversity, below newly diagnosed patients, who were below healthy donors.

All patients relapsed after autologous stem cell transplantation, and brentuximab vedotin exposure varied. Method: immunoSEQ multiplex PCR; TCRdb's copy keeps in-frame clones and lacks some. The sample consists of roughly 150,000 clones, about four fifths of them appearing once. This CDR3 has 15 residues. V gave up 4 bases and J gave up 4 bases; unmatched junction bases: 8. CDR1 SQVTM and CDR2 ANQGSEA come from the germline V gene. The chain employs TRBV29-1 and TRBJ2-1, with 9 bases aligning to TRBD1. Source: peripheral blood mononuclear cells (PBMCs), taken before the second cycle of nivolumab. This receptor was taken from a human donor with classical Hodgkin lymphoma. CDR3 DNA: TGCAGCGTTGGAGAGGGACAGGGCACTTACAATGAGCAGTTCTTC. Encoded protein: CSVGEGQGTYNEQFF.